This T cell receptor (beta chain) was sequenced during a study of OX40 agonist ivuxolimab in advanced cancers. Study-level information: There were three patients with partial responses, one having hepatocellular carcinoma and two cutaneous melanoma.

Findings and caveats of the study: In the 0.1 to 3.0 mg/kg range, CD4+ and CD8+ blood T cells had expanded clonally by week 6.

To note about this clone: Its antigen is still unknown.

If patients had autoimmune disease history or systemic immunosuppression, they were excluded. Sequencing used immunoSEQ multiplex PCR; TCRdb keeps in-frame clones, though not all of them. The sample lists over 50,000 clones, around 92% occurring once. Material: CD4+ or CD8+ T cells sorted from blood, obtained in a trial of the OX40 agonist ivuxolimab. The receptor's source is an adult with an advanced solid tumor such as melanoma, head and neck, liver or kidney cancer.

This CDR3 reads CAWSVYAGDTQYF. CDR3 coding DNA: TGTGCCTGGAGTGTGTACGCGGGGGATACGCAGTATTTT. The chain links TRBV30 to TRBJ2-3; D possibly corresponds to TRBD2 (6 bases). The CDR3 spans 13 residues. V was trimmed by 0 bases and J by 6 bases, leaving 10 bases between them. Germline CDR1 and CDR2: GTSNPN and SVGIG (reference sequence). Complete variable domain (other parts from reference TRBV30 and TRBJ2-3): SQTIHQWPATLVQPVGSPLSLECTVEGTSNPNLYWYRQAAGRGLQLLFYSVGIGQISSEVPQNLSASRPQDRQFILSSKKLLLSDSGFYLCAWSVYAGDTQYFGPGTRLTVL.